This T cell receptor (beta chain) was captured by sequencing in a study of preoperative IRX-2 immunotherapy in early breast cancer (dated by TCRdb to the late 2010s). According to the germline V gene, CDR1 reads MNHGY and CDR2 reads SAAAGT. V was cut back by 2 bases and J by 4 bases, leaving a gap of 12 bases between them. Including the terminal cysteine and phenylalanine, the CDR3 comprises 15 residues. Just CDR3 DNA is preserved here, 45 bases in frame from base 1. The receptor library was made with the immunoSEQ multiplex PCR assay. TCRdb obtained this table from immuneACCESS and retained in-frame rearrangements with V and J assigned. These tables miss some clones; where compared with another copy, unresolved V genes account for less than half of the shortfall, and the remainder is unexplained. This sample comprises some 30,000 clones, 83% of them detected only once. The ten largest clones add up to around 2.3% of the sample.

About this clone: What antigen it recognizes has not been identified. Qualities for individual bases were not recorded, and no much larger clone is one base off.

The sample's treatment or condition label is to be understood as: preoperative locoregional IRX-2 cytokine immunotherapy. The samples were obtained from a phase Ib study in which preoperative, locoregional IRX-2 cytokine immunotherapy intended to prime immune responses was tested. Patients with early-stage breast cancer who were given IRX-2 before surgery served as donors. The sequence is built from TRBV6-8 and TRBJ1-3, with the D gene call left open. The sample consisted of lymph node tissue, taken from a patient treated with IRX-2 immunotherapy. The TCR sequence derives from a human donor with breast cancer. The sequenced DNA is TGTGCCAGCAGTTACGGTAACCCCTCCGGAAACACCATATATTTT. Its amino acids are CASSYGNPSGNTIYF.